Below are 4 T cell receptor beta chains sequenced from a single sample in a study of blood T cell repertoires in COVID-19. This table comes from immunoSEQ multiplex PCR, and its TCRdb copy is limited to in-frame clones, with some not included. The table lists about 220,000 clones, 80% to 90% of them singletons. Sequencing input: PBMCs or T cells enriched from blood (not recorded which). The origin of the receptors is a woman aged 18 to 35 in a cohort exposed to, infected with or recovered from COVID-19 (not recorded which).

V usage is TRBV5-1 and J usage is TRBJ2-1; 11 nucleotides agree with TRBD2. The CDR3 totals 15 residues. Trimming removed 0 bases from V and 8 bases from J; junction bases left unmatched: 4. CDR1 is SGHRS and CDR2 is YFSETQ in the germline V gene. The CDR3 nucleotides read TGCGCCAGCAGCTTGGGACTAGCGGGGAGTTATGAGCAGTTCTTC. Residues: CASSLGLAGSYEQFF.

The J gene is TRBJ1-1, the V gene TRBV28; D remains unclear. Between the trimmed V and J ends, which lost 10 bases and 0 bases, there was a span of 12 bases. The germline CDR1 and CDR2 sequences are MDHEN and SYDVKM. This CDR3 is built from 13 residues. CDR3 protein: CATAQEMNTEAFF. The CDR3 DNA sequence: TGTGCCACCGCCCAGGAAATGAACACTGAAGCTTTCTTT.

The chain is built from TRBV6-6 and TRBJ2-2; D might be TRBD2 (7 bases). CDR1 is MNHNY, CDR2 SVGAGI, per germline (reference sequence). The CDR3 covers 15 residues. V was clipped by 8 bases and J by 3 bases, with 16 bases between them. CDR3 region: CASRPGGSDTGELFF. The DNA of the CDR3 is TGTGCCAGCCGGCCGGGGGGCTCGGACACCGGGGAGCTGTTTTTT.

The table lists this clone with a few counts. The chain is built from TRBV19 and TRBJ1-1; D unclear. Trimming cost V 4 bases and J 2 bases, with 8 bases left between them. Germline loops: CDR1 LNHDA, CDR2 SQIVND (reference sequence). The CDR3 contains 13 residues. The CDR3: CASSNTANTEAFF. In DNA, the CDR3 is TGTGCCAGTAGTAACACAGCAAACACTGAAGCTTTCTTT.